Listed below are T cell receptor beta chains from one sample, sequenced in a study of CD8 T cells in ankylosing spondylitis. TCRdb fed the 5' RACE reads into MiXCR, producing one record per CDR3 protein. Found here are 150,000 to 250,000 distinct CDR3 sequences, roughly 13% of them singletons; the top ten hold 15% to 20%. Sequencing used blood, either unsorted or a sorted T cell fraction (not recorded which). The receptors derive from a male donor with ankylosing spondylitis or in good health (not recorded which). CDR3s include the opening cysteine and the closing phenylalanine or tryptophan. Fields, in order: J gene, V gene, clone size, D gene, CDR3 DNA, CDR3 protein. A D gene is named only where the DNA matches it firmly. Some rows have no size entry. The others give once, few or many, or a class for an expanded clone.

>TRBJ2-1|TRBV20-1|few|.
TGCAGTGCTGGGGGTCCTTCAAATGAGCAGTTCTTC
CSAGGPSNEQFF
>TRBJ2-3|TRBV3-1|.|.
TGTGCCAGCAGCCAAGTCAGTGATGGCACAGATACGCAGTATTTT
CASSQVSDGTDTQYF
>TRBJ2-1|TRBV27|.|TRBD2
TGTGCCAGCAGTGGGGGGGTAGCGGGGCCCTCCTACAATGAGCAGTTCTTC
CASSGGVAGPSYNEQFF
>TRBJ2-2|TRBV6-1|.|TRBD1
TGTGCCAGCAGTGCCCCCTGGGACAGAACACCCGGGGAGCTGTTTTTT
CASSAPWDRTPGELFF
>TRBJ1-1|TRBV5-1|few|.
TGCGCCAGCAGCTCTCGTATGAACACTGAAGCTTTCTTT
CASSSRMNTEAFF
>TRBJ2-7|TRBV9|.|.
TGTGCCAGCAGCGTAGACCCCGGGGGTTACGAGCAGTACTTC
CASSVDPGGYEQYF
>TRBJ2-1|TRBV6-1|.|TRBD2
TGTGCCAGCAGCCTGTCTAGCGGGAGCCCCAATGAGCAGTTCTTC
CASSLSSGSPNEQFF
>TRBJ1-1|TRBV5-1|few|.
TGCGCCAGCAGCCCGGAGACAGGAGGCACTGAAGCTTTCTTT
CASSPETGGTEAFF
>TRBJ2-3|TRBV2|.|TRBD2
TGTGCCACCCAGCGGGGGAGCCCAGATACGCAGTATTTT
CATQRGSPDTQYF
>TRBJ2-5|TRBV4-1|few|.
TGCGCCAGCAGCCCCCTGCAGCCCCAATTCGGGGAGACCCAGTACTTC
CASSPLQPQFGETQYF
>TRBJ1-3|TRBV12-3/TRBV12-4|.|.
TGTGCCAGCAGTTTAGGGACCCATTATTTTTCCCTCATATATTTT
CASSLGTHYFSLIYF
>TRBJ1-1|TRBV3-1|.|.
TGTGCCAGCAGCCAAGGAGGTGGGTGGGACACTGAAGCTTTCTTT
CASSQGGGWDTEAFF
>TRBJ1-1|TRBV12-3/TRBV12-4|.|.
TGTGCCAGCAGTTTTAATGAACGCGAAGCTTTCTTT
CASSFNEREAFF
>TRBJ1-5|TRBV5-1|.|.
TGCGCCAGCAGCTCGGGGACTGGTAGCAATCAGCCCCAGCATTTT
CASSSGTGSNQPQHF
>TRBJ2-3|TRBV11-2|many|.
TGTGCCAGCATCGACTCTACAGATACGCAGTATTTT
CASIDSTDTQYF
>TRBJ1-4|TRBV2|few|.
TGTGCCAGCAGTGGGATCACGAGTGAAAAACTGTTTTTT
CASSGITSEKLFF
>TRBJ1-1|TRBV9|few|TRBD1
TGTGCCAGCAGCCCAAACAGGGGAGGTTATAGTGAAGCTTTCTTT
CASSPNRGGYSEAFF
>TRBJ1-3|TRBV5-5|.|.
TGTGCCAGCAGCTTGTGGTCCACTGGAAACACCATATATTTT
CASSLWSTGNTIYF
>TRBJ2-1|TRBV20-1|few|TRBD2
TGCAGTGCTGGGGGGGGTACCTACAATGAGCAGTTCTTC
CSAGGGTYNEQFF
>TRBJ2-5|TRBV12-3/TRBV12-4|few|.
TGTGCCAGCAGTTTAATCCGGCAAGAGACCCAGTACTTC
CASSLIRQETQYF
>TRBJ1-1|TRBV5-6|many|.
TGTGCCAGCAGCTTGGGGGCAGGGGCCGACACTGAAGCTTTCTTT
CASSLGAGADTEAFF
>TRBJ2-3|TRBV29-1|many|.
TGCAGCGTTCCTGAAAGAGGGGATACGCAGTATTTT
CSVPERGDTQYF
>TRBJ1-1|TRBV7-9|few|TRBD1
TGTGCCAGCAGCTTGGGACAGGGGGCTTTCACTGAAGCTTTCTTT
CASSLGQGAFTEAFF
>TRBJ1-1|TRBV9|few|.
TGTGCCAGCAGCGTAGCGCCGATCGGGGCAGGGCGGTCTGAAGCTTTCTTT
CASSVAPIGAGRSEAFF
>TRBJ2-7|TRBV4-1|.|TRBD2
TGCGCCAGCAGCCCAGTGAGCGGGAGGCAGCAGTACTTC
CASSPVSGRQQYF
>TRBJ2-7|TRBV7-6|.|TRBD1
TGTGCCAGCAGCCCCACTCCCGGGACAGTGTATAATGGGCAGTACTTC
CASSPTPGTVYNGQYF
>TRBJ2-3|TRBV3-1|.|.
TGTGCTACGGCCGGGGGGCGCAGCCCAGATACGCAGTATTTT
CATAGGRSPDTQYF
>TRBJ2-2|TRBV4-1|.|.
TGCGCCAGCAGCCCGGGAAGGATGATGGTCGGGGAGCTGTTTTTT
CASSPGRMMVGELFF
>TRBJ2-7|TRBV27|few|.
TGTGCCAGCAGTACCCCCGATGCGGGCTACGAGCAGTACTTC
CASSTPDAGYEQYF
>TRBJ2-1|TRBV6-5|many|TRBD1
TGTGCCAGCATTTCCGGGACAGGGGAAACCAATGAGCAGTTCTTC
CASISGTGETNEQFF
>TRBJ2-3|TRBV11-2|.|TRBD2
TGTGCCAGCAGCCCCGGGGGGGGCCACACAGATACGCAGTATTTT
CASSPGGGHTDTQYF